This T cell receptor beta chain was observed in a study of neurological immune-mediated disorders. Study at large: The study included approximately 34 multiple sclerosis patients, approximately 30 relapsing-remitting and 3 secondary progressive.

The CDR3 totals 18 residues. Germline V gene data show CDR1 as SGHTA and CDR2 as FQGNSA. The trim removed 5 bases at V and 2 bases at J, leaving 7 bases unmatched. MiXCR, applied by TCRdb to the 5' RACE reads, yields one record per CDR3 protein. The sample has approximately 68,000 distinct CDR3 sequences, under 5.5% seen once. Study-level results: In HTLV-1-associated myelopathy, TCR clonal expansion was greatest, and in multiple sclerosis it was least, below healthy controls.

This clonotype showed up many times. Its antigen is currently unknown. The J gene is TRBJ2-6, the V gene TRBV7-2; 12 bases fit TRBD1. Sequencing was done on a sample of PBMCs. This receptor was taken from a woman aged 70-85 years with multiple sclerosis. The CDR3 protein is CASSAPGQGAPGANVLTF. The DNA of the CDR3 is TGTGCCAGCAGCGCACCGGGACAGGGGGCGCCTGGGGCCAACGTCCTGACTTTC. Drawing the rest from reference TRBV7-2 and TRBJ2-6, the complete variable domain is GAGVSQSPSNKVTEKGKDVELRCDPISGHTALYWYRQSLGQGLEFLIYFQGNSAPDKSGLPSDRFSAERTGGSVSTLTIQRTQQEDSAVYLCASSAPGQGAPGANVLTFGAGSRLTVL.